What follows describes a single TCR beta chain. Its antigen is unknown. The CDR3 extends over 12 amino acids. Trimming removed 8 bases from V and 8 bases from J; junction bases left unmatched: 8. Germline V CDR1 and CDR2: WSHSY, SAAADI. This sample was included in a study of T cells in Graves' hyperthyroidism and ophthalmopathy. The source material, RNA transcripts, was used to amplify TCR beta CDR3 regions. RT-PCR in the first round (using the HTBI primer set) targeted the TCR CDR3. Via MiXCR, TCRdb re-called the multiplex PCR reads, giving one row per CDR3 protein. The table records more than 500,000 distinct CDR3 sequences, about 45% of them present only once. Study-wide results and caveats: Ophthalmopathy and stable hyperthyroidism were told apart by a 13 V-J model.

This chain links TRBV10-2 with TRBJ1-2; TRBD1 agrees at 7 bases. The receptor was derived from an adult woman with Graves' disease, either hyperthyroidism or ophthalmopathy (not recorded which). The sequenced sample was peripheral blood or thyroid tissue (not recorded which). The CDR3 DNA follows: TGCGCCAGCGTTGCTACAGGGGACGGCTACACCTTC. This encodes CASVATGDGYTF.